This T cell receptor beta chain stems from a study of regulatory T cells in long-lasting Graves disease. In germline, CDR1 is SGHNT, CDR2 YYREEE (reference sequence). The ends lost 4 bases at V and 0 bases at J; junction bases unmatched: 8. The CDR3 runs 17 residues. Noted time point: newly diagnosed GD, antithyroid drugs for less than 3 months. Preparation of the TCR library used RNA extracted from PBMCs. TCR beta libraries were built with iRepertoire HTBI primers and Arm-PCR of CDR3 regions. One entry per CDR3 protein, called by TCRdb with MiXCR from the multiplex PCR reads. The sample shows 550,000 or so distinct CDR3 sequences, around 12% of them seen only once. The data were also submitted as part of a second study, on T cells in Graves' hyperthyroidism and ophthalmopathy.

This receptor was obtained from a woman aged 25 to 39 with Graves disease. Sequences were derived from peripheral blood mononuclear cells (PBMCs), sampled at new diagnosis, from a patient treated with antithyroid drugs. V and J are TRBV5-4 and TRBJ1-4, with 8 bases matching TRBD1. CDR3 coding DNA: TGTGCCAGCAGCCTCCGTGGACAGGGAGCAACTAATGAAAAACTGTTTTTT. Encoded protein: CASSLRGQGATNEKLFF.